This entry lists 18 T cell receptor beta chains sequenced from one sample in a study of PD-1 blockade in classical Hodgkin lymphoma. Generated by immunoSEQ multiplex PCR, the TCRdb table keeps only in-frame clones and is missing some. The table includes about 100,000 clones, roughly 83% detected once. Each patient experienced a relapse that followed autologous stem cell transplantation, and brentuximab vedotin exposure varied. The starting material was peripheral blood mononuclear cells (PBMCs), obtained at baseline. These TCRs come from a human donor with classical Hodgkin lymphoma.

This clone has a handful of counts. The CDR3 nucleotides read TGTGCCAGTAGTAACCGGGACAGGGGTCTTACGAGACTCATGAACACTGAAGCTTTCTTT. This codes for CASSNRDRGLTRLMNTEAFF. This rearrangement joins TRBV19 to TRBJ1-1, with 10 bases fitting TRBD1. The CDR3 is made up of 20 amino acids. After removal of 4 bases from V and 0 bases from J, the junction contained 17 bases not matched to a gene. Germline V gives CDR1 LNHDA, CDR2 SQIVND (reference sequence).

The chain couples TRBV5-1 to TRBJ1-3, with D possibly TRBD1 on 5 matching bases. Between the trimmed V and J ends, which lost 4 bases and 2 bases, there was a span of 10 bases. Germline-derived CDR1 and CDR2 are SGHRS and YFSETQ. This CDR3 is 14 amino acids long. The CDR3 DNA sequence: TGCGCCAGCAGCCCCGACAGCGCTGGAAACACCATATATTTT. Translating gives CASSPDSAGNTIYF.

This clone has just one count. V usage is TRBV7-2 and J usage is TRBJ1-2; the D gene is possibly TRBD1 (5 bases). This CDR3 has 14 amino acids. Germline CDR1 and CDR2: SGHTA and FQGNSA. V gave up 5 bases and J gave up 7 bases, with 17 bases separating them. The CDR3 loop reads CASSRGTLLTGYTF. DNA of the CDR3: TGTGCCAGCAGCCGGGGGACCCTCCTGACTGGCTACACCTTC.

The chain uses TRBV19 and TRBJ1-4; D unresolved. Germline lookup yields CDR1 LNHDA and CDR2 SQIVND (reference sequence). CDR3 length: 14 residues. The V end was cut by 3 bases, the J end by 3 bases, with 8 bases between. CDR3 DNA: TGTGCCAGTAGTATCAGGTCGGCTAATGAAAAACTGTTTTTT. Translating gives CASSIRSANEKLFF.

Here the CDR3 DNA reads TGTGCCACCAGCAGTGCCCCCGGGGGTAACTATGGCTACACCTTC. This sequence encodes CATSSAPGGNYGYTF. V and J are TRBV15 and TRBJ1-2, with D maybe TRBD1 (5 bases). Germline CDR1 reads LNHNV; CDR2 reads YYDKDF (reference sequence). Trimming pared 3 bases from V and 1 base from J, leaving 12 bases between. The CDR3 contains 15 residues.

The chain recombines TRBV7-2 with TRBJ2-7; a weak D match, TRBD2 (6 bases). V was cut by 5 bases and J by 3 bases, with 17 bases left in between. Germline values: CDR1 SGHTA, CDR2 FQGNSA. The CDR3 is 15 residues long. For the CDR3, the DNA is TGTGCCAGCAGCCATGGAGGGCCAATTAACTACGAGCAGTACTTC. This sequence encodes CASSHGGPINYEQYF. The whole variable domain, filled in from reference TRBV7-2 and TRBJ2-7, reads GAGVSQSPSNKVTEKGKDVELRCDPISGHTALYWYRQSLGQGLEFLIYFQGNSAPDKSGLPSDRFSAERTGGSVSTLTIQRTQQEDSAVYLCASSHGGPINYEQYFGPGTRLTVT.

The chain joins TRBV11-3 to TRBJ2-7; 10 bases line up with TRBD2. This CDR3 region has 15 residues. Trimming at V came to 1 base and at J to 5 bases, leaving 5 bases not matched to a gene. CDR1 SGHNT and CDR2 YENEEA come from the germline V gene. Here the CDR3 DNA reads TGTGCCAGCAGCTTAGGACTAGCGGGCGAAGACGAGCAGTACTTC. Its protein product is CASSLGLAGEDEQYF.

The chain carries TRBV5-6 and TRBJ2-7; 7 bases are a match to TRBD2. The germline V gene has CDR1 SGHDT and CDR2 YYEEEE. With V trimmed by 3 bases and J by 6 bases, 12 bases remained unmatched. This CDR3 is built from 15 residues. CDR3 nucleotides: TGTGCCAGCAGCTCGGTAGGACTAGTCTCCATCGAGCAGTACTTC. This sequence encodes CASSSVGLVSIEQYF.

V and J are TRBV27 and TRBJ2-3, with 10 bases aligning to TRBD2. V shed 10 bases and J 0 bases; nucleotides not matched to a gene: 10. The CDR3 extends over 16 amino acids. Germline V gene data show CDR1 as MNHEY and CDR2 as SMNVEV (reference sequence). CDR3 in amino acids: CATHPGLAESTDTQYF. CDR3 sequence (DNA): TGTGCCACCCACCCCGGACTAGCGGAAAGCACAGATACGCAGTATTTT.

V gene TRBV28 combines with J gene TRBJ2-5, with D unclear. The CDR3 totals 11 residues. V lost 3 bases and J lost 9, with 8 bases in between. Looked up from germline, CDR1 is MDHEN and CDR2 is SYDVKM. CDR3: CASSFGRPQYF. The DNA for the CDR3 is TGTGCCAGCAGTTTTGGAAGACCCCAGTACTTC.

The genes are TRBV14 and TRBJ1-2, with 8 bases matching TRBD1. The J segment lost 5 bases and the V segment lost 4 bases, leaving 3 bases of the junction unmatched. Germline V CDR1 and CDR2: SGHDN, FVKESK. CDR3 size: 13 residues. The CDR3 region is CASSRRQGYGYTF. CDR3 nucleotides: TGTGCCAGCAGCCGCCGACAGGGGTATGGCTACACCTTC.

The chain recombines TRBV11-2 with TRBJ1-2; D remains unclear. Germline CDR1 SGHAT, CDR2 FQNNGV. The CDR3 is 13 residues long. Between the trimmed V and J ends, which lost 2 bases and 5 bases, there was a span of 9 bases. The CDR3 sequence: CASSLLRTYGYTF. DNA of the CDR3: TGTGCCAGCAGCTTACTTAGGACTTATGGCTACACCTTC.

The chain joins TRBV28 to TRBJ2-1; 7 positions agree with TRBD1. The CDR3 runs to 14 residues. Trimming at V came to 3 bases and at J to 3 bases, leaving 2 bases not matched to a gene. CDR1 is MDHEN and CDR2 is SYDVKM in the germline V gene. CDR3 residues: CASSFRDSYNEQFF. In nucleotides, the CDR3 is TGTGCCAGCAGTTTCCGGGACAGCTACAATGAGCAGTTCTTC.

This clone was seen just once. The chain couples TRBV27 to TRBJ2-1; TRBD2 aligns across 11 bases. V shed 4 bases, J shed 3 bases, and the junction held 5 bases outside the gene matches. CDR3 size: 16 residues. In germline, CDR1 is MNHEY, CDR2 SMNVEV (reference sequence). The CDR3 spells CASSSRGTSGYNEQFF. The CDR3, as DNA: TGTGCCAGCAGTTCTCGCGGGACTAGCGGCTACAATGAGCAGTTCTTC.

V is TRBV19 and J is TRBJ2-1; tentatively, D is TRBD2 (6 bases). V was trimmed by 3 bases and J by 6 bases, leaving 15 bases between them. The CDR3 has 15 residues. Germline V gives CDR1 LNHDA, CDR2 SQIVND (reference sequence). For the CDR3, the DNA is TGTGCCAGTAGTATCCTGGGACTGGGGATCAATGAGCAGTTCTTC. Its translation is CASSILGLGINEQFF.

V and J are TRBV30 and TRBJ2-2; TRBD1 aligns across 7 bases. The CDR3 contains 16 residues. The junction had 8 bases not matched to a gene; V was cut back by 0 bases and J by 4 bases. CDR1 GTSNPN and CDR2 SVGIG come from the germline V gene (reference sequence). The CDR3 DNA reads TGTGCCTGGAGTGTAAGGGCAGGGGGATCCACCGGGGAGCTGTTTTTT. Protein product: CAWSVRAGGSTGELFF.

The V and J genes are TRBV4-2 and TRBJ2-7; D possibly corresponds to TRBD1 (5 bases). Trimming cost V 5 bases and J 3 bases, with 14 bases left between them. The CDR3 has 14 residues. Looked up from germline, CDR1 is LGHNA and CDR2 is YNFKEQ. CDR3 region: CASSLVGRDYEQYF. The CDR3 region has the DNA TGTGCCAGCAGCTTGGTAGGCAGGGACTACGAGCAGTACTTC.

V is TRBV30 and J is TRBJ1-5, with D perhaps matching TRBD1 (5 bases). Trimming took off 0 bases at V and 9 bases at J, with 15 bases between the two ends. CDR3 length: 14 residues. Germline V lookup: CDR1 GTSNPN, CDR2 SVGIG (reference sequence). Here the CDR3 DNA reads TGTGCCTGGAGTGTAGGTGGGGCTATGGGGCCCCAGCATTTT. It codes for CAWSVGGAMGPQHF.